Described below is a single T cell receptor (beta chain) sequence and its context. The sample originates from a study of blood T cell repertoires in COVID-19. As for the study in general: COVID-19 samples, acute and convalescent, were from the United States, Italy and Spain. Nucleic acid was either cDNA or gDNA, and it came from T cells, B-cell-depleted T cells, or PBMCs.

Assay: immunoSEQ multiplex PCR; the TCRdb copy retains only in-frame clones and omits some. Altogether roughly 150,000 clones are present, about 82% being singletons, with the ten largest covering around 6.5%. J gave up 3 bases and V 8 bases, and 17 bases lay outside the gene matches. Germline CDR1 and CDR2: LNHDA and SQIVND (reference sequence). The CDR3 sequence is 17 residues long. Participants were aged about 18 to 89 years from 20 to 30 US areas. Assignment of participants to cohorts was predicated upon participant-reported clinical history. The chain combines TRBV19 with TRBJ2-3; the match to TRBD2 covers 7 bases. This TCR was sampled from a middle-aged woman who had recovered from COVID-19. The sample taken for sequencing was PBMCs or T cells enriched from blood (not recorded which). CDR3 in DNA: TGTGCCAGTGCCCGGGAGAGAGGCGGGAGAGGTACAGATACGCAGTATTTT. It codes for CASARERGGRGTDTQYF.